Listed below are T cell receptor beta chains from one sample, sequenced in a study of blood T cells in healthy people across ages. TCRdb re-derived calls from the 5' RACE reads in MiXCR, one entry per CDR3 protein. The sample contains roughly 1,800,000 distinct CDR3 sequences, around half of which appear only once. Sequences were obtained from blood. The receptors derive from a woman aged 40-49 years in good health. Both conserved end residues are part of each CDR3. The D gene is left open where the match is weak. The listing skips clone size in some rows; elsewhere it reads once, few, many or a size class.

J gene	clone size	V gene	D gene	CDR3 protein	CDR3 DNA
TRBJ2-3	.	TRBV27	.	CASRVRLVTDTQYF	TGTGCCAGCAGGGTGAGACTAGTCACAGATACGCAGTATTTT
TRBJ2-5	.	TRBV28	.	CASYLQGQETQYF	TGTGCCAGCTATCTTCAGGGGCAAGAGACCCAGTACTTC
TRBJ2-5	.	TRBV4-3	TRBD1	CASSQVGTGEETQYF	TGCGCCAGCAGCCAAGTCGGGACAGGGGAAGAGACCCAGTACTTC
TRBJ1-4	few	TRBV29-1	TRBD1	CSVATGTGDEKLFF	TGCAGCGTTGCCACCGGGACAGGTGACGAAAAACTGTTTTTT
TRBJ2-7	.	TRBV29-1	.	CSVESGMAYEQYF	TGCAGCGTTGAAAGCGGAATGGCCTACGAGCAGTACTTC
TRBJ2-1	.	TRBV11-2	.	CASSLGWETQFF	TGTGCCAGCAGCTTAGGATGGGAGACCCAGTTCTTC
TRBJ2-7	.	TRBV12-3/TRBV12-4	TRBD2	CASRPGGGVTYEQYF	TGTGCCAGCAGGCCTGGGGGGGGAGTTACGTACGAGCAGTACTTC
TRBJ1-2	.	TRBV4-3	TRBD1	CASSQIGQGDGYTF	TGCGCCAGCAGCCAGATCGGACAGGGGGACGGCTACACCTTC
TRBJ2-1	.	TRBV20-1	TRBD2	CSAIGTSGEQFF	TGCAGTGCTATCGGGACTAGCGGGGAGCAGTTCTTC
TRBJ2-1	.	TRBV7-9	.	CASSPPFHEQFF	TGTGCCAGCAGCCCACCGTTTCATGAGCAGTTCTTC
TRBJ1-6	.	TRBV7-3	.	CASSPNGGVSPLHF	TGTGCCAGCAGCCCTAATGGCGGCGTTTCACCCCTCCACTTT
TRBJ2-5	few	TRBV10-3	TRBD1	CAIQGTGQETQYF	TGTGCCATCCAAGGGACAGGACAAGAGACCCAGTACTTC
TRBJ2-6	.	TRBV28	.	CASSLNRLSSSGANVLTF	TGTGCCAGCAGTTTAAACAGGTTAAGTAGTTCTGGGGCCAACGTCCTGACTTTC
TRBJ2-3	.	TRBV12-3/TRBV12-4	.	CASRVSGALSTDTQYF	TGTGCCAGCAGGGTAAGCGGAGCCCTTAGCACAGATACGCAGTATTTT
TRBJ1-6	.	TRBV12-3/TRBV12-4	TRBD1	CASSGQGPTSRNSPLHF	TGTGCTAGCAGTGGACAGGGGCCCACCTCAAGGAATTCACCCCTCCACTTT
TRBJ1-2	.	TRBV9	.	CASSVSGRNYGHTF	TGTGCCAGCAGCGTGTCCGGGCGAAACTATGGCCACACCTTC
TRBJ1-5	.	TRBV29-1	.	CSVVLTGSSNQPQHF	TGCAGCGTTGTATTGACGGGGTCTAGCAATCAGCCCCAGCATTTT
TRBJ2-7	few	TRBV5-1	.	CASSLSPDEQYF	TGCGCCAGCAGCTTGTCACCGGACGAGCAGTACTTC
TRBJ2-7	.	TRBV7-9	.	CASSLTEQAPRRAYNEQYF	TGTGCCAGCAGCTTAACGGAACAGGCCCCCAGGAGGGCCTACAATGAGCAGTACTTC
TRBJ2-1	.	TRBV18	TRBD1	CASLLGGQYNNEQFF	TGTGCCAGCTTATTAGGGGGACAGTACAACAATGAGCAGTTCTTC